This T cell receptor (beta chain) was profiled in a study of regulatory T cells in long-lasting Graves disease. The time point: persistent/refractory GD, antithyroid drugs over 5 years with positive TRAb. With RNA extracted from PBMCs as input, the TCR library was made. Graves' disease diagnoses used American Thyroid Association guidelines. Worth noting for this clonotype: The antigen remains undetermined.

Study-level points and caveats: Segments TRBV28, TRBJ1-2 and TRBJ2-5 showed preferential usage in persistent disease.

Arm-PCR of CDR3 regions with iRepertoire HTBI primers generated TCR beta libraries. TCRdb reanalysed the multiplex PCR reads using MiXCR and keeps one entry per CDR3 protein. This sample has fewer than 600,000 distinct CDR3 sequences, with about 20% found just once. Losses at the gene ends were 5 bases for V and 2 bases for J; bases not matched to a gene: 5. Germline V gene data show CDR1 as LNHDA and CDR2 as SQIVND (reference sequence). The CDR3 spans 14 residues. The chain joins TRBV19 to TRBJ2-7; TRBD2 aligns across 8 bases. The material sequenced was peripheral blood mononuclear cells (PBMCs), taken when the disease was refractory, from a patient treated with antithyroid drugs. This clonotype was obtained from a female donor with Graves disease. This CDR3 reads CASSEAGVAYEQYF. The DNA for the CDR3 is TGTGCCAGTAGTGAAGCGGGAGTCGCCTACGAGCAGTACTTC.